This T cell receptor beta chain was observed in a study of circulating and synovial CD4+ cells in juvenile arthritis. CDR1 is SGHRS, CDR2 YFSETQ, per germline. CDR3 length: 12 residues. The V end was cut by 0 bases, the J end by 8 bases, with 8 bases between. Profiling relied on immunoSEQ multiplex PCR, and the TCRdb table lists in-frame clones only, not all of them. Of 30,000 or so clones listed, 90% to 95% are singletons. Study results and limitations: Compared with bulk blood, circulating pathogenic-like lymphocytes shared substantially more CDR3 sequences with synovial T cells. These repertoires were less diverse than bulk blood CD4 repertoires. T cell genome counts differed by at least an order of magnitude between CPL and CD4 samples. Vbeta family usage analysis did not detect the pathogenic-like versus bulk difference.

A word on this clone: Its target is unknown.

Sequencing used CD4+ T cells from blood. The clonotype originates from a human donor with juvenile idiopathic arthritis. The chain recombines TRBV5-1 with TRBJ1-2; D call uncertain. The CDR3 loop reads CASSLGAMGYTF. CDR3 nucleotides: TGCGCCAGCAGCTTGGGGGCTATGGGCTACACCTTC.